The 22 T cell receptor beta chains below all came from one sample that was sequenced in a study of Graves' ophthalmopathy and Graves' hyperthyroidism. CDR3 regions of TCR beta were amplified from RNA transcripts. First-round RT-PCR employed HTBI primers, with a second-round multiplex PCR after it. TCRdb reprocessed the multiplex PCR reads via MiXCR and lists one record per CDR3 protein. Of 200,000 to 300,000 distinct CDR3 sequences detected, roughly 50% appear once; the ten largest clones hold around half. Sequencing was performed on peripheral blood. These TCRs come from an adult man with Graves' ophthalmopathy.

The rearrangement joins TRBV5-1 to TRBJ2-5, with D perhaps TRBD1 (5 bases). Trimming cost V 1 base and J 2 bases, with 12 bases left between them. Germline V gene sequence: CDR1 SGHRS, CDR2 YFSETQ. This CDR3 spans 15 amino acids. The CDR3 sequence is CASSLTVRDQETQYF. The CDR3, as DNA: TGCGCCAGCAGCTTGACCGTCAGGGATCAAGAGACCCAGTACTTC. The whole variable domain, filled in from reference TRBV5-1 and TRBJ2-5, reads KAGVTQTPRYLIKTRGQQVTLSCSPISGHRSVSWYQQTPGQGLQFLFEYFSETQRNKGNFPGRFSGRQFSNSRSEMNVSTLELGDSALYLCASSLTVRDQETQYFGPGTRLLVL.

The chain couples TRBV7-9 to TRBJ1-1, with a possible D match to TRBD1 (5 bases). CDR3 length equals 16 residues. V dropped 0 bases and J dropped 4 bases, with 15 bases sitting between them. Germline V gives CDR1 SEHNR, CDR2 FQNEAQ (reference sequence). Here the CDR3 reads CASSLARRGVSTEAFF. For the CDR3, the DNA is TGTGCCAGCAGCTTAGCGAGGCGGGGGGTGAGCACTGAAGCTTTCTTT.

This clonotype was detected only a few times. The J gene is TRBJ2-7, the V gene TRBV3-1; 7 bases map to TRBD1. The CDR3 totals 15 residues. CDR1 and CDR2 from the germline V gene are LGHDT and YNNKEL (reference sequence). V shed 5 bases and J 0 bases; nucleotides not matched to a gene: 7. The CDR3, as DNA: TGTGCCAGCAGCTCTACGACAGGGAGCTCCTACGAGCAGTACTTC. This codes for CASSSTTGSSYEQYF.

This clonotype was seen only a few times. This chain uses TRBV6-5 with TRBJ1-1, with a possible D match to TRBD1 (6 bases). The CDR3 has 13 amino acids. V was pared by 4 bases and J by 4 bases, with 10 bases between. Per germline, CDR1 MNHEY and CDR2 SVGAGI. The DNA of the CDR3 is TGTGCCAGCAGTTCCACGACAGGCACTGAAGCTTTCTTT. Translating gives CASSSTTGTEAFF.

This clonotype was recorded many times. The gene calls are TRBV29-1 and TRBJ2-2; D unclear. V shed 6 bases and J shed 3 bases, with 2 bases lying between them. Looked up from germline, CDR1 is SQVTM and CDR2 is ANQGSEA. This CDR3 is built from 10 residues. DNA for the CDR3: TGCAGCGTCGACACCGGGGAGCTGTTTTTT. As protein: CSVDTGELFF.

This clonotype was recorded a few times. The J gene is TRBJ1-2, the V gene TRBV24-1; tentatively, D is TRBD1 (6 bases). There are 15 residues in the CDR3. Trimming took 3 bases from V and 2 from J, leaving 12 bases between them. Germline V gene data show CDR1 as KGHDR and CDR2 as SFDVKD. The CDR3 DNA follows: TGTGCCACCAGTGATCCAGCTGACAGGAACTATGGCTACACCTTC. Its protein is CATSDPADRNYGYTF.

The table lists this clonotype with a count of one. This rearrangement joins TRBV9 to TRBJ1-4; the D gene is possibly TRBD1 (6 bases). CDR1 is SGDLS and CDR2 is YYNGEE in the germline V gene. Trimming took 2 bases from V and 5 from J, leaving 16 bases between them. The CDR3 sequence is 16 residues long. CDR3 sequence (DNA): TGTGCCAGCAGCGTTGCGACAGGAGACCTCAATGAAAAACTGTTTTTT. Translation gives CASSVATGDLNEKLFF.

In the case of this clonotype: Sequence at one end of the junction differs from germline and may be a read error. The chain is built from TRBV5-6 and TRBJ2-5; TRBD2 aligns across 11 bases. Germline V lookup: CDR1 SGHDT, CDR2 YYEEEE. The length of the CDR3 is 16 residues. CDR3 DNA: TGTGCCAACAGCTCGGGACTAGCGGAGAAGGGGGAGACCCAGTACTTC. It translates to CANSSGLAEKGETQYF.

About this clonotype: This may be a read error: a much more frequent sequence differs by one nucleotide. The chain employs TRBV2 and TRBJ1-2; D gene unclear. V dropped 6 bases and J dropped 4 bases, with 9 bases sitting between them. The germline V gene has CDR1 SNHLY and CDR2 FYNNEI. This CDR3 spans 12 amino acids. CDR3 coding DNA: TGTGCCAGCAGCTTGGAGATCTATGGCTACACCTTC. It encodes CASSLEIYGYTF.

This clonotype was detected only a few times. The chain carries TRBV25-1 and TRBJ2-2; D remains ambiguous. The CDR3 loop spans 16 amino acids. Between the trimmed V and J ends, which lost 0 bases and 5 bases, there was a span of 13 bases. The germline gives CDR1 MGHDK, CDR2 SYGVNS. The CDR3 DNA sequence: TGTGCCAGCAGTGAATACCTTTCCGACCTGACCGGGGAGCTGTTTTTT. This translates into CASSEYLSDLTGELFF.

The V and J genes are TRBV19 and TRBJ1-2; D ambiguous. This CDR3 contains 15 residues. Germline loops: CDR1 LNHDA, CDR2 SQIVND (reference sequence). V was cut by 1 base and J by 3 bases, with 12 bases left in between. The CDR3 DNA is TGTGCCAGTAGTATAGTACGAGGCCCTTACTATGGCTACACCTTC. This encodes CASSIVRGPYYGYTF.

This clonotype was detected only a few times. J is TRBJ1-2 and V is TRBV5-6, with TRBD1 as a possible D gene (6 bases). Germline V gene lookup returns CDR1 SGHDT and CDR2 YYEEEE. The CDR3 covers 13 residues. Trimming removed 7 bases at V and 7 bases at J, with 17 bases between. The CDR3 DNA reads TGTGCCAGCTTTTCGTGGGACACCAGTGGCTACACCTTC. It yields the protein CASFSWDTSGYTF.

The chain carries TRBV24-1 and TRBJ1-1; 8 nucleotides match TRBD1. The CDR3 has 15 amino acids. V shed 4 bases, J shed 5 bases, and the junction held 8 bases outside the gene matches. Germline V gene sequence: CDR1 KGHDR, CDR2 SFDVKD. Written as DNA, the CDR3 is TGTGCCACCAGTGAACCCGGACAGGGACGGACTGAAGCTTTCTTT. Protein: CATSEPGQGRTEAFF.

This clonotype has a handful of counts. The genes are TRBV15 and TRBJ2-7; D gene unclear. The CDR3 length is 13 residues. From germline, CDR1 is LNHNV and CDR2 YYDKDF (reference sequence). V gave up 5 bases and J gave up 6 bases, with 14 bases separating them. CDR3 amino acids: CATSGVSPAEQYF. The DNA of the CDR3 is TGTGCCACCAGCGGGGTCAGCCCCGCCGAGCAGTACTTC. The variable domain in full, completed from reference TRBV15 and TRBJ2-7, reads DAMVIQNPRYQVTQFGKPVTLSCSQTLNHNVMYWYQQKSSQAPKLLFHYYDKDFNNEADTPDNFQSRRPNTSFCFLDIRSPGLGDTAMYLCATSGVSPAEQYFGPGTRLTVT.

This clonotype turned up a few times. CDR3 region: CSVEDQQGALPYEQYF. The CDR3 nucleotides read TGCAGCGTTGAAGATCAACAGGGGGCCTTACCTTACGAGCAGTACTTC. V gene TRBV29-1 combines with J gene TRBJ2-7, with 9 positions matching TRBD1. This CDR3 is built from 16 residues. With 0 bases clipped from V and 4 bases from J, the junction kept 10 bases outside the gene matches. Per the germline V gene, CDR1 is SQVTM and CDR2 is ANQGSEA.

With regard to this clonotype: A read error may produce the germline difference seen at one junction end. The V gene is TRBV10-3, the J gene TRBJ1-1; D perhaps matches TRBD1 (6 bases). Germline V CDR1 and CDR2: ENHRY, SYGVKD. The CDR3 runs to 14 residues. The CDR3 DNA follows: TGTGCCAGCAGTTACCCTACGGGACAAATCGGGGCTTTCTTT. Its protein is CASSYPTGQIGAFF.

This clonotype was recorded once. The CDR3 DNA reads as TGTGCCAGCAGGAGACAGACAAATAGCAATCAGCCCCAGCATTTT. Translating it yields CASRRQTNSNQPQHF. The chain recombines TRBV12-3 or TRBV12-4 with TRBJ1-5; TRBD1 is a possible D gene (5 bases). The CDR3 covers 15 residues. The germline V and J ends were trimmed by 6 bases and 0 bases, with 12 bases remaining between them.

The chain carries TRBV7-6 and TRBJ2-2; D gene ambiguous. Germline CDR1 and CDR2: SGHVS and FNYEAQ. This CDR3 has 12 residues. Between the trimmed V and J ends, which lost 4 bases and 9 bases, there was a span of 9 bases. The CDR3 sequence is CASSSRLRELFF. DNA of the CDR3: TGTGCCAGCAGCTCGAGACTCAGGGAGCTGTTTTTT.

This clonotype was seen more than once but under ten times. CDR3 bases: TGTGCCAGCTCGGGGATACCAACGAACACCGGGGAGCTGTTTTTT. Translation gives CASSGIPTNTGELFF. This chain connects TRBV12-3 or TRBV12-4 to TRBJ2-2; possibly TRBD2 for D (5 bases). V was shortened by 8 bases and J by 0 bases, with 13 bases between the two germline ends. The CDR3 spans 15 residues.

For the CDR3, the DNA is TGCGCCAGCAGTGAGAGTAGGACAGGGGGCAGCACACAGGGAAATACGCAGTATTTT. Translation: CASSESRTGGSTQGNTQYF. The chain couples TRBV10-2 to TRBJ2-3, with 11 positions matching TRBD1. V shed 2 bases, J shed 7 bases, and the junction held 17 bases outside the gene matches. CDR1 WSHSY and CDR2 SAAADI come from the germline V gene. CDR3 length: 19 amino acids.

The CDR3 region has the DNA TGCAGTGCTAAGAACGACAGGGGGCGAGGTGAAAAACTGTTTTTT. Translated: CSAKNDRGRGEKLFF. This rearrangement joins TRBV20-1 to TRBJ1-4; TRBD1 matches 10 bases. The ends lost 4 bases at V and 7 bases at J; junction bases unmatched: 9. From germline, CDR1 is DFQATT and CDR2 SNEGSKA (reference sequence). The CDR3 is 15 amino acids.

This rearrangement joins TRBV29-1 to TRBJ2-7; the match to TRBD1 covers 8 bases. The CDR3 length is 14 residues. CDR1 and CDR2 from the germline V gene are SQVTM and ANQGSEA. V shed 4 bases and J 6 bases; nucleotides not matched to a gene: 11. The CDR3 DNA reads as TGCAGCGTTGTCTTCCAGGGGGCGCTGGGCGAGCAGTACTTC. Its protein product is CSVVFQGALGEQYF.